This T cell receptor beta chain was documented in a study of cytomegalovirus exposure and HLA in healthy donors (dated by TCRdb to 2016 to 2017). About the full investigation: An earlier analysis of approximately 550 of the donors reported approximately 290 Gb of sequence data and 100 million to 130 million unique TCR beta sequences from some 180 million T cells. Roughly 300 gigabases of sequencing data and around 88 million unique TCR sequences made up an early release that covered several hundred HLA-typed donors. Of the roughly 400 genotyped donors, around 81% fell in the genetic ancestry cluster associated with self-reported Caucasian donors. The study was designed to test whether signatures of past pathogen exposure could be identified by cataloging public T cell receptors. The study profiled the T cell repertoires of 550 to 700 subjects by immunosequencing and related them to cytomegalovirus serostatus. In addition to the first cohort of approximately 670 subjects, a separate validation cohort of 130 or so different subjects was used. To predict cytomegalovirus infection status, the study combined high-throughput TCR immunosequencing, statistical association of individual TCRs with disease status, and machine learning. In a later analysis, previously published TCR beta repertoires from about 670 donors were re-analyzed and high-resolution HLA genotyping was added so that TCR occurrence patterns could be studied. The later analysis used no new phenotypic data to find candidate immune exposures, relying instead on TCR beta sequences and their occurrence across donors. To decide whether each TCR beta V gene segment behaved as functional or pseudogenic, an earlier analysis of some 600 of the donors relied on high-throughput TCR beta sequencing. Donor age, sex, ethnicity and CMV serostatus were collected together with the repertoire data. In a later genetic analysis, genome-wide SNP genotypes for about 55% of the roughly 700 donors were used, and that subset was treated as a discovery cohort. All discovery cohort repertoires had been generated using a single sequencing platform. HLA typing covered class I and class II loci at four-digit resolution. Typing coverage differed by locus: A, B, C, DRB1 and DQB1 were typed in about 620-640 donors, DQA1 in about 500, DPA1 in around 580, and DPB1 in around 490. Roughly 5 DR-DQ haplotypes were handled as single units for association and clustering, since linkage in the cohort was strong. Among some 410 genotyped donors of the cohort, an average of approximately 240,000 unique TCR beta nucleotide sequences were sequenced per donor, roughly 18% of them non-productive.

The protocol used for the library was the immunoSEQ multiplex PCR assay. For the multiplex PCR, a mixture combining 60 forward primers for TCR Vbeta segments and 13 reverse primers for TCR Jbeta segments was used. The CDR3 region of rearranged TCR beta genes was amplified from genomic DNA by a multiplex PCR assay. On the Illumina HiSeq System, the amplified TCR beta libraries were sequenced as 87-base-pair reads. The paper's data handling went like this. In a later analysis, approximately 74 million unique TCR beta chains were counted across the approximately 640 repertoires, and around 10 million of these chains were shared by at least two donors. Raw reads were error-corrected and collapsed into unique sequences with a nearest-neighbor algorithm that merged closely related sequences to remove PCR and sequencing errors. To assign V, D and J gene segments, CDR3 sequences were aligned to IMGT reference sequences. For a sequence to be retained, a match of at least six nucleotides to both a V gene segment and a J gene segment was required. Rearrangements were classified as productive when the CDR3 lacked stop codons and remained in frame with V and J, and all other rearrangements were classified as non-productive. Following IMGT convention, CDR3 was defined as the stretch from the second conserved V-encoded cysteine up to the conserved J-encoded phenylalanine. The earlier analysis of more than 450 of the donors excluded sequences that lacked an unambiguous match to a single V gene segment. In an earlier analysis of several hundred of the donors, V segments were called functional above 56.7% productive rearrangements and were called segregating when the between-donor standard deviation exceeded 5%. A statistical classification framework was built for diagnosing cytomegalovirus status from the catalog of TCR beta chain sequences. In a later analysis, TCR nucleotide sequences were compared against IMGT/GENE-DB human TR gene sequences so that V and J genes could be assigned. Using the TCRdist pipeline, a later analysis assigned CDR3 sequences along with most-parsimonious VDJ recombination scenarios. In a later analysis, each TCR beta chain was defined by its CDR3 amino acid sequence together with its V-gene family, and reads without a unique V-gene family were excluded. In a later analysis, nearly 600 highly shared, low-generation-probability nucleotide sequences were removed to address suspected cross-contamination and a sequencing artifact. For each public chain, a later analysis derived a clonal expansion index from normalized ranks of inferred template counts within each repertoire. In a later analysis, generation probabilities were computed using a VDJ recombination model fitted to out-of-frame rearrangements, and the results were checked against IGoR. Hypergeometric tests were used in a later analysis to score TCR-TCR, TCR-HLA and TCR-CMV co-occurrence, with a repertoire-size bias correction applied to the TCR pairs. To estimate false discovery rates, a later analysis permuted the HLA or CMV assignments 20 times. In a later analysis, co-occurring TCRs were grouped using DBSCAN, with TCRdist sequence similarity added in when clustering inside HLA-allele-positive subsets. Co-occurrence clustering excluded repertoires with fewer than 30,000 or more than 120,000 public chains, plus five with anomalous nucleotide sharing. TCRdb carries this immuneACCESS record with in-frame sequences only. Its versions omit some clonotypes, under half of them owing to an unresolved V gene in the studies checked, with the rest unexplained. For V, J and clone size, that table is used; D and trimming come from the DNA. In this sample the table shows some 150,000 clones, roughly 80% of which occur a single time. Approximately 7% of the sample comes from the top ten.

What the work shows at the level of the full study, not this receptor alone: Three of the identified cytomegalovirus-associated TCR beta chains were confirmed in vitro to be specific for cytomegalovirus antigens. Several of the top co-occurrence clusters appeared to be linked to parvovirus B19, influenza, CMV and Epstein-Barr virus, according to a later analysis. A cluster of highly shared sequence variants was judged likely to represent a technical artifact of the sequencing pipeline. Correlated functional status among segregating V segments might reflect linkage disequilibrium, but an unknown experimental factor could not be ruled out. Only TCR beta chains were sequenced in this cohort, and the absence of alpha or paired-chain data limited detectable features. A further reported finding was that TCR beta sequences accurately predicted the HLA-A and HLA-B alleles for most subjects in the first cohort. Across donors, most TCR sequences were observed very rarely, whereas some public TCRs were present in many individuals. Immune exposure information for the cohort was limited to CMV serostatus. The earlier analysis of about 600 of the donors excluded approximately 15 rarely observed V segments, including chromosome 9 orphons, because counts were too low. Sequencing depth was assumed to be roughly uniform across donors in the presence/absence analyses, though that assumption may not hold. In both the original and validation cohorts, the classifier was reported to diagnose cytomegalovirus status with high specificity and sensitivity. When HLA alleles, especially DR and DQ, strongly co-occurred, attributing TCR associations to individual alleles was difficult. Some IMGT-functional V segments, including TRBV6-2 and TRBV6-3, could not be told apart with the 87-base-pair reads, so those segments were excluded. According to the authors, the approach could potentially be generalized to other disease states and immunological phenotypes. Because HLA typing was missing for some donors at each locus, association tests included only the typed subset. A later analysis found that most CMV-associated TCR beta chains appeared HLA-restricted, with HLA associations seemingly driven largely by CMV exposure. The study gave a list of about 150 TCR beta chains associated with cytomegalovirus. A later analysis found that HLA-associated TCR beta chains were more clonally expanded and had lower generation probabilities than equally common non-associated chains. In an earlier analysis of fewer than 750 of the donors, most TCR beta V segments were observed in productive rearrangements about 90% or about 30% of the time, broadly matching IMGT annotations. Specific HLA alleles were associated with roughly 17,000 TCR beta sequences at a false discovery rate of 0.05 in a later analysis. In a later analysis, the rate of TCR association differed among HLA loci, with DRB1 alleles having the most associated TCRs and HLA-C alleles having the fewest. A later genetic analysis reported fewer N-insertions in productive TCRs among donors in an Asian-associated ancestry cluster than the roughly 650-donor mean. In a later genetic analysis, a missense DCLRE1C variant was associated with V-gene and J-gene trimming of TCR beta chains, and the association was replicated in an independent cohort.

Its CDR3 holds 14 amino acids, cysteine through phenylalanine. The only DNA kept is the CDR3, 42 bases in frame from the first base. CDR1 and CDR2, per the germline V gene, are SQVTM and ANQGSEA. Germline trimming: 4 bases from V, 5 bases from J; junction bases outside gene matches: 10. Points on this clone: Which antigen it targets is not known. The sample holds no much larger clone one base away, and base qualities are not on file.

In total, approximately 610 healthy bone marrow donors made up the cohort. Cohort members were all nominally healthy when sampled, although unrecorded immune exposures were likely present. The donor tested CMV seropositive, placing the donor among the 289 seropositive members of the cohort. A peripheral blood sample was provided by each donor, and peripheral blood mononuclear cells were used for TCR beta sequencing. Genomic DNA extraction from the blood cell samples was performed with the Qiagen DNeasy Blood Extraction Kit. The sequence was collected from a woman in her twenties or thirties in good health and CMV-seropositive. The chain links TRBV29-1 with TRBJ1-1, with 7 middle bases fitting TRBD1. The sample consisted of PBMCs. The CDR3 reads CSVVLRGRWTEAFF. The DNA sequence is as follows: TGCAGCGTTGTATTAAGGGGGCGATGGACTGAAGCTTTCTTT.